These 8 T cell receptor beta chains were sequenced from one sample in a study of T cell repertoires in cytomegalovirus infection. Using its own MiXCR run on the reads, TCRdb lists one record per CDR3 protein. The repertoire includes approximately 590,000 distinct CDR3 sequences, approximately 40% of them detected once, and around 48% sits in the top ten. For these TCRs, the target antigens are not known. This specimen consisted of cultured PBMCs, obtained from culture after CMV antigen stimulation. The source is a human donor in good health (CMV status not recorded). Some clones in this sample may be carry-over from other donors' samples.

This clonotype has only a few counts. V and J are TRBV6-1 and TRBJ2-2, with 10 bases that match TRBD1. The CDR3 has 17 residues. The germline V gene encodes CDR1 MNHNS and CDR2 SASEGT. V shed 6 bases and J 4 bases; nucleotides not matched to a gene: 11. The CDR3 reads CASSRRPGQGSTGELFF. The CDR3, as DNA: TGTGCCAGCAGCCGCCGACCGGGACAGGGGTCCACCGGGGAGCTGTTTTTT.

This rearrangement joins TRBV29-1 to TRBJ2-2, with 10 bases matching TRBD2. CDR1 and CDR2 from the germline V gene are SQVTM and ANQGSEA. The CDR3 contains 15 residues. The V and J ends lost 4 bases and 9 bases, in that order; junction bases with no gene match: 11. CDR3 in DNA: TGCAGCGTTGTGGCGCTAGCGGGAGCCGGGTGGGAGCTGTTTTTT. Protein sequence: CSVVALAGAGWELFF.

V and J are TRBV5-5 and TRBJ1-4; the D is unclear. The CDR3 has 15 residues. Trimming pared 4 bases from V and 8 bases from J, leaving 18 bases between. Germline V gives CDR1 SGHKS, CDR2 YYEKEE (reference sequence). CDR3 residues: CASSPRPLNEEKLFF. CDR3 coding DNA: TGTGCCAGCAGCCCAAGGCCCCTTAATGAGGAAAAACTGTTTTTT.

The CDR3 nucleotides read TGTGCCAGCAGTTACTCGACAGGGCCGTATGGCTACACCTTC. It specifies CASSYSTGPYGYTF. The chain recombines TRBV6-5 with TRBJ1-2; 7 nucleotides agree with TRBD1. This CDR3 has 14 residues. V lost 0 bases to trimming and J lost 5 bases; unmatched junction nucleotides: 3. Germline V gives CDR1 MNHEY, CDR2 SVGAGI.

In this sample, this clonotype turned up a few times. This sequence joins TRBV6-2 or TRBV6-3 and TRBJ2-1; perhaps TRBD1 as D (5 bases). V was pared by 5 bases and J by 8 bases, with 7 bases between. The length of the CDR3 is 11 residues. Germline V CDR1 and CDR2: MNHEY, SVGEGT. The CDR3 DNA follows: TGTGCCAGCAGTAGGGGTCATGAGCAGTTCTTC. Translating it yields CASSRGHEQFF.

The chain is built from TRBV20-1 and TRBJ1-6, with D uncertain. The CDR3 runs 14 residues. Germline V lookup: CDR1 DFQATT, CDR2 SNEGSKA (reference sequence). Written as DNA, the CDR3 is TGCTCCTTCTCCAGGAGCTCCTATAATTCACCCCTCCACTTT. It codes for CSFSRSSYNSPLHF.

V is TRBV11-2 and J is TRBJ2-2, with a weak D call TRBD2 (6 bases). The CDR3 has 11 residues. Trimming stripped 10 bases from V and 6 bases from J, with 9 bases between. Per the germline V gene, CDR1 is SGHAT and CDR2 is FQNNGV. Written as DNA, the CDR3 is TGTGCCACCTGGGGGGCCGGGGAGCTGTTTTTT. Translated: CATWGAGELFF. Looking up the rest from reference TRBV11-2 and TRBJ2-2 gives the full variable domain: EAGVAQSPRYKIIEKRQSVAFWCNPISGHATLYWYQQILGQGPKLLIQFQNNGVVDDSQLPKDRFSAERLKGVDSTLKIQPAKLEDSAVYLCATWGAGELFFGEGSRLTVL.

This clonotype has just a few counts. The chain links TRBV28 to TRBJ1-5, with D perhaps matching TRBD1 (6 bases). The germline V and J ends were trimmed by 4 bases and 5 bases, with 24 bases remaining between them. Germline CDR1 MDHEN, CDR2 SYDVKM. The CDR3 totals 18 residues. The CDR3 DNA reads TGTGCCAGCAGTTCGGGGAAATGGGCCAGGGGTTTCGATCAGCCCCAGCATTTT. Its protein is CASSSGKWARGFDQPQHF.